This section outlines one TCR beta chain sequence together with its context. This sample was included in a study of shared clonotypes between healthy human individuals. Study as a whole: Each donor's CD8 memory used one plate, CD8 naive two, each CD4 subset three.

Naive CD8 cells lacked CD45RO, underwent positive selection for CCR7 and left out terminally differentiated effector memory CD45RA+ cells. Each of the donors was a healthy adult who was HIV-negative and had not had a recent acute infection or vaccination. With 5 bases clipped from V and 1 base from J, the junction kept 5 bases outside the gene matches. The CDR3 consists of 15 residues. Germline assignment: CDR1 MNHEY and CDR2 SMNVEV (reference sequence). TCRdb's copy holds only in-frame clones and misses some; the assay was immunoSEQ multiplex PCR. The sample holds some 2,000,000 clones, about 95% seen once.

The chain links TRBV27 to TRBJ1-3; TRBD1 matches at 7 bases. The sample was naive CD8+ T cells sorted from blood. This receptor was obtained from a man aged 18 to 29 in good health. The CDR3 here is CASSPTGTSGNTIYF. The DNA of the CDR3 is TGTGCCAGCAGTCCGACAGGGACATCTGGAAACACCATATATTTT.